The T cell receptor (beta chain) described here comes from a study of T cell repertoires in cytomegalovirus infection. This CDR3 is built from 15 residues. V shed 4 bases and J shed 1 base, with 11 bases lying between them. The germline gives CDR1 LNHDA, CDR2 SQIVND (reference sequence). With respect to this clonotype: The antigen is unknown.

One entry per CDR3 protein, called by TCRdb with MiXCR from the reads. The data show under 450,000 distinct CDR3 sequences, approximately 35% seen once. The chain uses TRBV19 and TRBJ2-4, with D uncertain. The receptor was derived from a human donor in good health (CMV status not recorded). Some clones in this sample may be carry-over from other donors' samples. The sample in question was cultured PBMCs, obtained from culture after CMV antigen stimulation. DNA for the CDR3: TGTGCCAGTAGTACGACTGTGTTGGCCAAAAACATTCAGTACTTC. Translation gives CASSTTVLAKNIQYF.